This T cell receptor beta chain comes out of a study of blood T cells in healthy people across ages. This CDR3 contains 14 residues. Germline lookup yields CDR1 DFQATT and CDR2 SNEGSKA (reference sequence). J lost 6 bases, V lost 8 bases, and 9 bases had no gene match. Together with a sample-barcoded 5' primer, a J-beta primer mix was included in a second PCR lasting roughly 6 to 12 cycles. Using its own MiXCR run on the 5' RACE reads, TCRdb lists one record per CDR3 protein. The table lists around 800,000 distinct CDR3 sequences, around 43% of them singletons. V and J are TRBV20-1 and TRBJ2-3, with 12 bases lining up with TRBD2. This receptor was obtained from a man in his sixties in good health. The sample taken for sequencing was blood. Written as DNA, the CDR3 is TGCAGTCGTCCTAGCGGGGGGGCGTGGGATACGCAGTATTTT. Protein product: CSRPSGGAWDTQYF.